These 32 T cell receptor beta chains came from one sample sequenced in a study of T cells in Graves' hyperthyroidism and ophthalmopathy. There were TCR beta CDR3 regions amplified from RNA transcripts. During a first-round RT-PCR of the TCR CDR3, the HTBI primer set was used. TCRdb re-analysed the multiplex PCR reads in MiXCR, keeping a single row per CDR3 protein. The sample comprises more than 500,000 distinct CDR3 sequences, approximately 44% of which are singletons, and over 15% rests with the top ten. What was sequenced was peripheral blood or thyroid tissue (not recorded which). Every receptor here comes from an adult woman with Graves' disease, either hyperthyroidism or ophthalmopathy (not recorded which).

The table lists this clonotype with many counts. V gene TRBV2 combines with J gene TRBJ1-2, with TRBD1 matching 8 bases. CDR1 is SNHLY, CDR2 FYNNEI, per germline. With V trimmed by 8 bases and J by 2 bases, 10 bases remained unmatched. This CDR3 spans 15 amino acids. In DNA form, the CDR3 reads TGTGCCAGCTTGGAGACAGGGGCTCCGAACTATGGCTACACCTTC. It codes for CASLETGAPNYGYTF. The whole variable domain, filled in from reference TRBV2 and TRBJ1-2, reads EPEVTQTPSHQVTQMGQEVILRCVPISNHLYFYWYRQILGQKVEFLVSFYNNEISEKSEIFDDQFSVERPDGSNFTLKIRSTKLEDSAMYFCASLETGAPNYGYTFGSGTRLTVV.

The chain is built from TRBV12-3 or TRBV12-4 and TRBJ1-2; D ambiguous. The CDR3 runs 12 residues. V shed 2 bases and J shed 8 bases, with 9 bases lying between them. CDR3 residues: CASSLSVGGYTF. As DNA, the CDR3 is TGTGCCAGCAGTTTATCGGTGGGCGGCTACACCTTC.

The chain joins TRBV12-3 or TRBV12-4 to TRBJ1-1; D is possibly TRBD1 (6 bases). V was cut by 5 bases and J by 5 bases, with 15 bases left in between. This CDR3 is built from 14 residues. CDR3 DNA: TGTGCCAGCAGTAAGACAGGAGGGTGGACTGAAGCTTTCTTT. Translating gives CASSKTGGWTEAFF.

The chain joins TRBV9 to TRBJ2-5; 10 bases line up with TRBD2. The CDR3 has 12 amino acids. Trimming removed 3 bases from V and 9 bases from J; junction bases left unmatched: 2. The germline V gene encodes CDR1 SGDLS and CDR2 YYNGEE. The CDR3 spells CASSASGSAQYF. The CDR3 nucleotides are TGTGCCAGCAGCGCTAGCGGGAGTGCCCAGTACTTC.

The sample holds many counts of this clonotype. The V and J genes are TRBV5-4 and TRBJ1-1, with 11 bases identical to TRBD1. The junction had 5 bases not matched to a gene; V was cut back by 1 base and J by 0 bases. Germline V gives CDR1 SGHNT, CDR2 YYREEE (reference sequence). This CDR3 region has 17 residues. The CDR3 sequence: CASSLPGTGGLNTEAFF. The DNA for the CDR3 is TGTGCCAGCAGCTTGCCTGGGACAGGGGGTCTGAACACTGAAGCTTTCTTT.

The chain is built from TRBV29-1 and TRBJ2-7; 12 nucleotides agree with TRBD2. Trimming removed 7 bases from V and 7 bases from J; junction bases left unmatched: 8. The CDR3 is 13 amino acids. Germline lookup yields CDR1 SQVTM and CDR2 ANQGSEA. CDR3 nucleotide sequence: TGCAGCGGACAGACTAGCGGGAGAGGTGAGCAGTACTTC. Residues: CSGQTSGRGEQYF.

The chain links TRBV7-9 to TRBJ2-5; TRBD2 matches at 8 bases. TRBJ2-1 explains the end of the DNA better; the J call may be wrong. The CDR3 covers 15 residues. In germline, CDR1 is SEHNR, CDR2 FQNEAQ (reference sequence). In nucleotides, the CDR3 is TGTGCCAGCAGCTACGCCGGGACTAGGAGGAATGAGCAGTTCTTC. Residues: CASSYAGTRRNEQFF.

Concerning this clonotype: No conserved phenylalanine or tryptophan is present at the end of the CDR3, so a read error is the likely explanation. The DNA is left out, because the CDR3 cannot be placed on it with certainty; the CDR3 is given as TCRdb lists it. The chain carries TRBV2 and TRBJ1-2; TRBD1, the table's D call, was not compared with the DNA. Inclusive of both ends, the CDR3 amounts to 12 amino acids. Germline loops: CDR1 SNHLY, CDR2 FYNNEI. CDR3 sequence reads: CASSLRTGTMDR.

The J gene is TRBJ2-7, the V gene TRBV2; D tentatively reads TRBD1 or TRBD2 (6 bases each). The CDR3 contains 16 residues. CDR1 and CDR2 (germline): SNHLY, FYNNEI. The germline V and J ends were trimmed by 2 bases and 5 bases, with 19 bases remaining between them. The CDR3 protein is CASSETGGSDGNEQYF. DNA of the CDR3: TGTGCCAGCAGTGAAACCGGGGGCAGCGATGGAAACGAGCAGTACTTC.

V usage is TRBV15 and J usage is TRBJ1-3; D is unclear. This CDR3 region has 13 residues. Germline V gives CDR1 LNHNV, CDR2 YYDKDF (reference sequence). V lost 3 bases, J lost 4 bases, and 7 bases lay in between. CDR3 nucleotides: TGTGCCACCAGCAGCAGTGGCGGAAACACCATATATTTT. It codes for CATSSSGGNTIYF.

The J gene is TRBJ2-7, the V gene TRBV7-8; 8 bases agree with TRBD1. Germline CDR1 and CDR2: SGHVS and FQNEAQ. The V segment lost 4 bases and the J segment 0 bases; nucleotides outside the gene matches: 5. This CDR3 is 15 amino acids long. The CDR3 DNA reads TGTGCCAGCAGCTATCACAGGGGGAGCTCCTACGAGCAGTACTTC. It specifies CASSYHRGSSYEQYF.

This clonotype was counted many times. The genes are TRBV3-1 and TRBJ2-7; D possibly corresponds to TRBD2 (6 bases). The CDR3 runs to 14 residues. V lost 3 bases and J 2 bases, leaving 11 bases between the germline ends. From germline, CDR1 is LGHDT and CDR2 YNNKEL (reference sequence). The CDR3: CASSQTWGAYEQYF. CDR3 nucleotide sequence: TGTGCCAGCAGCCAGACATGGGGGGCCTACGAGCAGTACTTC.

This clonotype was seen many times. CDR3 loop: CASSWTGYEQYF. CDR3 in DNA: TGTGCCAGCAGCTGGACCGGCTACGAGCAGTACTTC. V usage is TRBV7-9 and J usage is TRBJ2-7, with D uncertain. The ends were cut back, 4 bases at V and 3 bases at J, with 7 bases in the middle. The CDR3 is 12 residues long. Germline V gives CDR1 SEHNR, CDR2 FQNEAQ (reference sequence).

Regarding this clonotype: It is unclear where the CDR3 begins or ends on the DNA, so no DNA is shown, and the CDR3 is as TCRdb lists it. V usage is TRBV2 and J usage is TRBJ2-2; TRBD1 reflects the table's D call only, with no check against the DNA. Per the germline V gene, CDR1 is SNHLY and CDR2 is FYNNEI. The CDR3 comprises 15 residues, both ends counted. CDR3 residues: CASSYSDRGPGSCFF.

This clonotype was seen many times. The chain is built from TRBV12-5 and TRBJ1-1; D is unclear. The CDR3 has 13 amino acids. V was pared by 5 bases and J by 8 bases, with 15 bases between. Germline V CDR1 and CDR2: LGHNT, FRNRAP. CDR3 bases: TGTGCTAGTGGTCTCGCTTCTTCACAGGAAGCTTTCTTT. Protein: CASGLASSQEAFF.

The CDR3 region has the DNA TGTGCCACCAGCAGAGGGGACAGGGGCGAGCAGTACTTC. It encodes CATSRGDRGEQYF. The genes are TRBV15 and TRBJ2-7, with 10 bases aligning to TRBD1. V lost 1 base, J lost 6 bases, and 0 bases stayed unmatched. From germline, CDR1 is LNHNV and CDR2 YYDKDF (reference sequence). CDR3 length: 13 amino acids.

The chain recombines TRBV5-1 with TRBJ1-1; D is undetermined. This CDR3 has 16 residues. From germline, CDR1 is SGHRS and CDR2 YFSETQ. V lost 4 bases to trimming and J lost 1 base, with 17 bases between them. The CDR3 protein is CASSPGAATANTEAFF. The CDR3 nucleotides read TGCGCCAGCAGCCCTGGCGCGGCCACGGCGAACACTGAAGCTTTCTTT.

The V and J genes are TRBV20-1 and TRBJ1-2; 8 nucleotides line up with TRBD1. Trimming at V came to 3 bases and at J to 12 bases, leaving 6 bases not matched to a gene. In germline, CDR1 is DFQATT, CDR2 SNEGSKA (reference sequence). The CDR3 sequence is 11 residues long. The CDR3 sequence: CSASMDRVDTF. CDR3 coding DNA: TGCAGTGCTAGTATGGACAGGGTCGACACCTTC.

The J gene is TRBJ1-2, the V gene TRBV10-3, with 9 bases that match TRBD1. V dropped 6 bases and J dropped 8; count of bases not matched to a gene: 7. Germline V gene lookup returns CDR1 ENHRY and CDR2 SYGVKD. This CDR3 comprises 13 residues. CDR3 sequence: CAISRQGVEGYTF. As DNA, the CDR3 is TGTGCCATCAGCAGACAGGGGGTCGAAGGCTACACCTTC.

This clonotype was seen repeatedly, ten times or more. The genes are TRBV9 and TRBJ2-7, with TRBD1 matching 11 bases. The CDR3 totals 15 residues. The germline CDR1 and CDR2 sequences are SGDLS and YYNGEE. Trimming took 1 base from V and 5 from J; bases not matched to a gene: 5. The CDR3 region is CASSVLGQGANEQYF. As DNA, the CDR3 is TGTGCCAGCAGCGTACTAGGACAGGGGGCCAACGAGCAGTACTTC.

The V and J genes are TRBV10-3 and TRBJ1-2; the D gene is possibly TRBD1 (6 bases). CDR3 length: 11 amino acids. Deletions cut 9 bases from V and 4 bases from J, with 9 bases between. Germline CDR1 reads ENHRY; CDR2 reads SYGVKD. The CDR3 loop is CAMKDSYGYTF. CDR3 nucleotide sequence: TGTGCCATGAAGGACAGCTATGGCTACACCTTC.

This clonotype was recorded only once. The rearrangement links TRBV18 to TRBJ2-5; 9 nucleotides align to TRBD1. V shed 3 bases, J shed 7 bases, and the junction held 6 bases outside the gene matches. This CDR3 region has 14 residues. Germline V lookup: CDR1 KGHSH, CDR2 LQKENI. In nucleotides, the CDR3 is TGTGCCAGCTCACCGACAGGGGGAGAAGGGACCCAGTACTTC. Protein: CASSPTGGEGTQYF.

At least ten counts were recorded for this clonotype. V and J are TRBV6-5 and TRBJ1-2; tentatively, D is TRBD1 (6 bases). Trimming stripped 6 bases from V and 4 bases from J, with 18 bases between. The CDR3 consists of 15 residues. Per germline, CDR1 MNHEY and CDR2 SVGAGI. CDR3 DNA sequence: TGTGCCAGCAGATCATATGGGGGGCGCAGCTATGGCTACACCTTC. Residues: CASRSYGGRSYGYTF.

The chain employs TRBV7-9 and TRBJ2-5, with unresolved D. The J call is uncertain, as TRBJ2-1 better fits the DNA end. The CDR3 extends over 14 amino acids. The germline CDR1 and CDR2 sequences are SEHNR and FQNEAQ (reference sequence). The CDR3 DNA reads TGTGCCAGCAGCTTAACGCAGCGAAACAATGAGCAGTTCTTC. Encoded protein: CASSLTQRNNEQFF.

This clonotype was picked up many times. DNA for the CDR3: TGTGCCAGCAGCCCCACCGCCGATCAGCCCCAGCATTTT. Translating it yields CASSPTADQPQHF. The chain recombines TRBV28 with TRBJ1-5; D is undetermined. Germline-derived CDR1 and CDR2 are MDHEN and SYDVKM. The CDR3 is 13 amino acids. V lost 6 bases to trimming and J lost 5 bases, with 11 bases between them.

The chain couples TRBV20-1 to TRBJ2-5; D remains unclear. CDR1 DFQATT and CDR2 SNEGSKA come from the germline V gene (reference sequence). The CDR3 loop spans 11 amino acids. Trimming left V 1 base short and J 5 bases short, with 5 bases between. The CDR3 is CSARVKETQYF. The CDR3 nucleotides read TGCAGTGCTAGAGTTAAGGAGACCCAGTACTTC.

This clonotype has a count of ten or more. V gene TRBV14 combines with J gene TRBJ1-2; no reliable D call. V lost 0 bases and J lost 0, with 5 bases in between. CDR3 length equals 14 residues. CDR1 and CDR2 from the germline V gene are SGHDN and FVKESK. The CDR3 is CASSQDGPNYGYTF. The CDR3 DNA is TGTGCCAGCAGCCAAGATGGGCCTAACTATGGCTACACCTTC. The full variable domain, its missing parts supplied by reference TRBV14 and TRBJ1-2, is EAGVTQFPSHSVIEKGQTVTLRCDPISGHDNLYWYRRVMGKEIKFLLHFVKESKQDESGMPNNRFLAERTGGTYSTLKVQPAELEDSGVYFCASSQDGPNYGYTFGSGTRLTVV.

This clonotype was observed a few times. The chain is built from TRBV24-1 and TRBJ2-5; TRBD1 matches 8 bases. Unmatched junction bases numbered 9, after V lost 5 bases and J lost 2 bases. Per germline, CDR1 KGHDR and CDR2 SFDVKD. This CDR3 region has 16 residues. The CDR3 nucleotides are TGTGCCACCAGTGGTCCCGGACAGGGCCCGCAAGAGACCCAGTACTTC. It encodes CATSGPGQGPQETQYF.

The sample holds many counts of this clonotype. This rearrangement joins TRBV24-1 to TRBJ1-2; TRBD1 aligns across 7 bases. Germline V gene sequence: CDR1 KGHDR, CDR2 SFDVKD. This CDR3 has 14 amino acids. J gave up 5 bases and V 3 bases, and 5 bases lay outside the gene matches. The CDR3 here is CATSDLDRVYGYTF. In DNA form, the CDR3 reads TGTGCCACCAGTGATCTTGACAGGGTATATGGCTACACCTTC.

This clonotype was recorded at least ten times. V and J are TRBV5-1 and TRBJ2-7; no clear D gene. The CDR3 covers 14 residues. V was cut by 1 base and J by 2 bases, with 10 bases left in between. The germline V gene has CDR1 SGHRS and CDR2 YFSETQ. The CDR3, as DNA: TGCGCCAGCAGCTTGATCAGACGGCCCTACGAGCAGTACTTC. Its protein is CASSLIRRPYEQYF.

This clonotype was picked up a small number of times. CDR3 amino acids: CASSSTGPGNSPLHF. CDR3 coding DNA: TGTGCCAGCAGTTCGACAGGGCCCGGTAATTCACCCCTCCACTTT. The rearrangement uses TRBV28 and TRBJ1-6; 7 bases are a match to TRBD1. The junction had 6 bases not matched to a gene; V was cut back by 4 bases and J by 6 bases. The germline V gene has CDR1 MDHEN and CDR2 SYDVKM. The CDR3 extends over 15 amino acids. The full variable domain, in which reference TRBV28 and TRBJ1-6 provide the parts outside the CDR3, is DVKVTQSSRYLVKRTGEKVFLECVQDMDHENMFWYRQDPGLGLRLIYFSYDVKMKEKGDIPEGYSVSREKKERFSLILESASTNQTSMYLCASSSTGPGNSPLHFGNGTRLTVT.

In regard to this clonotype: One junction end disagrees with the germline gene, perhaps due to a read error. This chain uses TRBV7-9 with TRBJ2-7; tentatively, D is TRBD2 (5 bases). The CDR3 has 15 amino acids. Looked up from germline, CDR1 is SEHNR and CDR2 is FQNEAQ (reference sequence). CDR3 residues: CAGSSPPEAGYEQYF. Here the CDR3 DNA reads TGTGCCGGCAGCTCACCACCGGAGGCAGGCTACGAGCAGTACTTC. Using reference TRBV7-9 and TRBJ2-7 for the parts outside the CDR3, the full variable domain is DTGVSQNPRHKITKRGQNVTFRCDPISEHNRLYWYRQTLGQGPEFLTYFQNEAQLEKSRLLSDRFSAERPKGSFSTLEIQRTEQGDSAMYLCAGSSPPEAGYEQYFGPGTRLTVT.